This T cell receptor (beta chain) was sequenced in a study of blood T cell repertoires in COVID-19 (dated by TCRdb to between 2020 and 2021). Context from the whole study: Samples from collaborators originated in the United States, Italy and Spain and spanned both the acute and convalescent phases of COVID-19. The material from the prospective study consisted of cDNA or gDNA derived from T cells, B-cell-depleted T cells, or PBMCs. The dataset comprised deeply sampled blood TCRbeta repertoires from subjects exposed to, actively infected with, or recovered from COVID-19. A freely available public database, intended as a resource for researchers studying the immune response to SARS-CoV-2, is where the repertoires were released. Samples were obtained from the ongoing ImmuneRACE study (first 160 participants) and from 1,000 to 1,500 subjects provided by 6 global collaborators. Nearly every sample came with metadata listing a de-identified subject ID, COVID-19 status, age in years and sex. Where available, HLA class I and class II types were taken from metadata supplied by the sample provider and were not determined by assay-based typing. What the authors observed across the whole study: How much clinical and demographic metadata was included differed by source and by participant, and the metadata was provided uncurated.

V is pared back by 3 bases and J by 0 bases, with 6 bases lying between the germline termini. The CDR3 runs 13 residues from the cysteine to the phenylalanine. Of all the DNA, just the CDR3 is kept, 39 bases in frame from base 1. In the germline V gene, CDR1 corresponds to MNHEY and CDR2 to SVGEGT. Each collaborating institution followed its own protocols to collect whole blood in K2EDTA tubes. For TCRbeta analysis, collaborator samples were shipped as frozen whole blood, as isolated PBMCs, or as DNA extracted from either sample type. Notes on this clone: The antigen it recognizes is unknown. Within one base of it there is no much larger clone, and no base qualities were kept.

TCRbeta CDR3 regions were amplified from genomic DNA using the immunoSEQ Assay, a bias-controlled multiplex PCR. From the authors' description of their analysis: The number of nucleated cells in each sample was estimated by amplification of reference gene primers within the assay. To quantify the absolute abundance of each unique TCRbeta CDR3 rearrangement, sequence reads were collapsed and filtered. For each sample, productive Simpson clonality was calculated as the square root of Simpson's diversity index over productive rearrangements. This is the immuneACCESS table as TCRdb keeps it, with only in-frame sequences that have V and J called. A part of the clones is gone; compared with another copy, unresolved V genes explain less than half, and the rest is unexplained. For V, J and clone size, that table is used; D and trimming come from the DNA. A total of some 670,000 clones appear in this sample, approximately 90% of them only once. Roughly 0.26% of the sample comes from the top ten.

The chain was built from TRBV6-2 or TRBV6-3 and TRBJ2-7, with TRBD1 as a weak D call on 5 bases. The receptor was derived from a woman younger than 35 with acute or convalescent COVID-19. What was sequenced was peripheral blood. Here the CDR3 is given as CASSYDSSYEQYF. The bases read TGTGCCAGCAGTTATGACAGCTCCTACGAGCAGTACTTC.